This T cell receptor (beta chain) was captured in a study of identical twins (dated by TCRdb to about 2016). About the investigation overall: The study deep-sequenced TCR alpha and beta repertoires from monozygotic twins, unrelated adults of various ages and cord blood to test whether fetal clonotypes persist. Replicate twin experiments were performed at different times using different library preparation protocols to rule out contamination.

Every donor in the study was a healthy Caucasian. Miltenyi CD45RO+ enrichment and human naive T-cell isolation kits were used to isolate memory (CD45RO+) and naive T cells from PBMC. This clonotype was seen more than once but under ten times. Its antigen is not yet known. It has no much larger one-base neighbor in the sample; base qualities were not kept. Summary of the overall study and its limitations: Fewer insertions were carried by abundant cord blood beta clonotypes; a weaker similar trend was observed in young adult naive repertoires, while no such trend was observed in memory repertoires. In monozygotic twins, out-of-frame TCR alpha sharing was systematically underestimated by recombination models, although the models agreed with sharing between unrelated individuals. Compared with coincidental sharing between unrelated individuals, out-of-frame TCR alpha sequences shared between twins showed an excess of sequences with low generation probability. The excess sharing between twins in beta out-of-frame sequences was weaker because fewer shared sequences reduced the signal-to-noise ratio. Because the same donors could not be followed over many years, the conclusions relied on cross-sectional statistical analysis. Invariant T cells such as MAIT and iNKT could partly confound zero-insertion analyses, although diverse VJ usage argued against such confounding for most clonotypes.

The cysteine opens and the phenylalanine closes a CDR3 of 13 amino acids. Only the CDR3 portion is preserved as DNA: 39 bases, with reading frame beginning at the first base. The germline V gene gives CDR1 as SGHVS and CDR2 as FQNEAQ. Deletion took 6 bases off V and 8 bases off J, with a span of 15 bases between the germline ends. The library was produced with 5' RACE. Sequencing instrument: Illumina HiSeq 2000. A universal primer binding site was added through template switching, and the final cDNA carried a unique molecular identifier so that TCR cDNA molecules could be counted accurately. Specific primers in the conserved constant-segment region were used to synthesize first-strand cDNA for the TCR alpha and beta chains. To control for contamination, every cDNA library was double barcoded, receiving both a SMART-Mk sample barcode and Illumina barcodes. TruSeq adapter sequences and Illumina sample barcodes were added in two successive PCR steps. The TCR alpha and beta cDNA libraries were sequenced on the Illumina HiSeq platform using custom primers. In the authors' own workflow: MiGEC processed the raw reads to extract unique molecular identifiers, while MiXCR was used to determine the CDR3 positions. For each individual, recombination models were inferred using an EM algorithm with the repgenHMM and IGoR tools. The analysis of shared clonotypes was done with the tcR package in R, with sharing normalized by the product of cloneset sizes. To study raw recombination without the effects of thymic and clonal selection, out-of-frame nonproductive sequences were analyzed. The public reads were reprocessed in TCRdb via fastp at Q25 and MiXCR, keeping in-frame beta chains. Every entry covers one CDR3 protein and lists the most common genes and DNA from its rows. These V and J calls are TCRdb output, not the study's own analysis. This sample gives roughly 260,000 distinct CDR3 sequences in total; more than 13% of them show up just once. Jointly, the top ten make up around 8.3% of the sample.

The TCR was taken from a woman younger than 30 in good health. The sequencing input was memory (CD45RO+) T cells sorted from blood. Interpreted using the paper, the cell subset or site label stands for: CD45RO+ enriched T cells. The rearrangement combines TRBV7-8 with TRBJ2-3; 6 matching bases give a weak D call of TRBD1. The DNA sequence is TGTGCCAGCAGTACAGGGCTAGGTGGTACGCAGTATTTT. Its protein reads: CASSTGLGGTQYF.